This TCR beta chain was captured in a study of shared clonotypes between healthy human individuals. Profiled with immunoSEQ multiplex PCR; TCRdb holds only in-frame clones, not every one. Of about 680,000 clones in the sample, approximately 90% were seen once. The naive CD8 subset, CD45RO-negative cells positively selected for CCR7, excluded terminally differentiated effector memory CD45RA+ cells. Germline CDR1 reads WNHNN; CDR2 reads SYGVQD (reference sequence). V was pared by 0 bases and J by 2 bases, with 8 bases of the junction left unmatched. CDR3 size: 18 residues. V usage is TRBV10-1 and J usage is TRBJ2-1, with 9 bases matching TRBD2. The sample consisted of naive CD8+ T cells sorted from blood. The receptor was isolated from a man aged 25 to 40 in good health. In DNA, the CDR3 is TGCGCCAGCAGTGAGTCGGGGGTAGCGGGAGACGCCTACAATGAGCAGTTCTTC. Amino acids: CASSESGVAGDAYNEQFF.